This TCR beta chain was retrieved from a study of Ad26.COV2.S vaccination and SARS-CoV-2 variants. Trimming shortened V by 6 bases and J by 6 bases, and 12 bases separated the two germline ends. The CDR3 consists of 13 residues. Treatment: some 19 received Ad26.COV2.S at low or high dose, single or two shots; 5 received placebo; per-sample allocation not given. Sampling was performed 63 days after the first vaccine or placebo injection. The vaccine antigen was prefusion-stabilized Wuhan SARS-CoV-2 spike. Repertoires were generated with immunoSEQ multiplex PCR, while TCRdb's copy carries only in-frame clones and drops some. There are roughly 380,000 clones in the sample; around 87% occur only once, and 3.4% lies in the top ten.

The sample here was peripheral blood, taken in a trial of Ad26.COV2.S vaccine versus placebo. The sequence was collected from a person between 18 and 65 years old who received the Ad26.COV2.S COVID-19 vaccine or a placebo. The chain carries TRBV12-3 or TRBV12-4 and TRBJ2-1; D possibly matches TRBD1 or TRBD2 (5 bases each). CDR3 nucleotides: TGTGCCAGCAGCCCGGGGCTTTCCAATGAGCAGTTCTTC. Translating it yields CASSPGLSNEQFF.